These 4 T cell receptor beta chains share one sample of origin, sequenced in a study of T cell changes during pregnancy in multiple sclerosis. Measured with immunoSEQ multiplex PCR; TCRdb has only the in-frame clones, and not every one. In the table there are 40,000 to 55,000 clones, 85% to 90% of which are singletons. This specimen was CD8+ T cells from peripheral blood mononuclear cells, taken in the second trimester of pregnancy. These receptors all come from a female donor with multiple sclerosis, enrolled in a pregnancy study.

V gene TRBV30 combines with J gene TRBJ1-3; D is perhaps TRBD1 (6 bases). V dropped 4 bases and J dropped 2 bases, with 27 bases sitting between them. The germline V gene encodes CDR1 GTSNPN and CDR2 SVGIG (reference sequence). The CDR3 contains 19 residues. The CDR3 spells CAWTHLKSPAGAAGNTIYF. The CDR3 DNA follows: TGTGCCTGGACCCATCTAAAGTCCCCCGCAGGGGCGGCTGGAAACACCATATATTTT.

V usage is TRBV27 and J usage is TRBJ2-7; 8 bases line up with TRBD1. The germline V gene has CDR1 MNHEY and CDR2 SMNVEV (reference sequence). This CDR3 region has 15 residues. V was pared by 5 bases and J by 5 bases, with 11 bases of the junction left unmatched. CDR3 region: CASSPPSDRGHEQYF. DNA for the CDR3: TGTGCCAGCAGTCCTCCCTCCGACAGGGGACACGAGCAGTACTTC.

V gene TRBV2 combines with J gene TRBJ2-5, with TRBD1 identical over 9 bases. J lost 3 bases, V lost 7 bases, and 3 bases had no gene match. CDR1 and CDR2 (germline): SNHLY, FYNNEI. The CDR3 is 13 amino acids. Written as DNA, the CDR3 is TGTGCCAGCACAAGGACAGGGGAAGAGACCCAGTACTTC. Protein sequence: CASTRTGEETQYF. Variable domain in full (rest from reference TRBV2 and TRBJ2-5): EPEVTQTPSHQVTQMGQEVILRCVPISNHLYFYWYRQILGQKVEFLVSFYNNEISEKSEIFDDQFSVERPDGSNFTLKIRSTKLEDSAMYFCASTRTGEETQYFGPGTRLLVL.

The chain joins TRBV27 to TRBJ2-4; no reliable D call. The germline V gene has CDR1 MNHEY and CDR2 SMNVEV (reference sequence). This CDR3 spans 16 amino acids. The ends were cut back, 0 bases at V and 0 bases at J, with 9 bases in the middle. The DNA for the CDR3 is TGTGCCAGCAGTTTATCCGGCGGTCTAGCCAAAAACATTCAGTACTTC. Translating gives CASSLSGGLAKNIQYF.